Below are 5 T cell receptor beta chains sequenced from a single sample in a study of blood T cell repertoires in COVID-19. Clones were read by immunoSEQ multiplex PCR, and TCRdb kept only the in-frame ones, dropping some. There are just over 300,000 clones in the sample; roughly 86% occur only once, and 8.9% lies in the top ten. The sample comprised PBMCs or T cells enriched from blood (not recorded which). These receptors originate from a woman between 18 and 30 years old who had recovered from COVID-19.

The gene calls are TRBV7-9 and TRBJ1-4, with D unclear. V dropped 4 bases and J dropped 10 bases, with 7 bases sitting between them. The CDR3 is 11 residues long. In germline, CDR1 is SEHNR, CDR2 FQNEAQ (reference sequence). This CDR3 is CASSSAVKLFF. Here the CDR3 DNA reads TGTGCCAGCAGCTCGGCGGTAAAACTGTTTTTT.

The chain employs TRBV29-1 and TRBJ2-7; 8 bases are a match to TRBD1. From germline, CDR1 is SQVTM and CDR2 ANQGSEA. The junction had 9 bases not matched to a gene; V was cut back by 6 bases and J by 2 bases. This CDR3 has 14 amino acids. CDR3 DNA: TGCAGCGTCGGAAGTTGGGACAGGCCCTACGAGCAGTACTTC. It yields the protein CSVGSWDRPYEQYF.

This sequence joins TRBV4-3 and TRBJ2-2; TRBD2 aligns across 9 bases. The V gene's germline CDR1 is LGHNA and CDR2 YSLEER. The CDR3 spans 17 residues. Trimming at V came to 4 bases and at J to 7 bases, leaving 13 bases not matched to a gene. The CDR3: CASSPNSGGGANGELFF. The CDR3 nucleotides are TGCGCCAGCAGCCCCAACTCAGGCGGGGGGGCTAACGGGGAGCTGTTTTTT.

The rearrangement uses TRBV6-5 and TRBJ2-7; D possibly corresponds to TRBD1 (6 bases). The germline CDR1 and CDR2 sequences are MNHEY and SVGAGI. This CDR3 region has 13 residues. Trimming removed 6 bases from V and 3 bases from J, with 12 bases in between. The CDR3 DNA is TGTGCCAGCAGCAACAGGGCTAACTACGAGCAGTACTTC. It codes for CASSNRANYEQYF.

This clone was counted only a few times. The V call is TRBV4-1, the J call TRBJ2-1; TRBD2 agrees at 13 bases. V gave up 2 bases and J gave up 8 bases; unmatched junction bases: 6. The CDR3 length is 16 residues. Germline assignment: CDR1 MGHRA and CDR2 YSYEKL. DNA of the CDR3: TGCGCCAGCAGCCAACAGACTAGCGGGAGGTTCTATGAGCAGTTCTTC. This codes for CASSQQTSGRFYEQFF.